The following is a TCR beta chain sequence with its context. Use of 60 Vbeta and 13 Jbeta primers characterized the PCR. Profiled with immunoSEQ multiplex PCR; TCRdb holds only in-frame clones, not every one. This sample yields under 150,000 clones, of which approximately 82% are seen a single time; approximately 1.3% belongs to the top ten. This sample is drawn from a study of cytomegalovirus exposure and HLA in healthy donors. The V gene lost 6 bases and the J gene lost 2 bases, with 12 bases spanning the gap. The CDR3 sequence is 14 residues long. Per germline, CDR1 WNHNN and CDR2 SYGVQD (reference sequence).

The TCR was taken from a young man in good health and CMV-seropositive. The sample comprised PBMCs. The rearrangement uses TRBV10-1 and TRBJ2-3; D is possibly TRBD2 (6 bases). CDR3 residues: CASSGGATTDTQYF. The CDR3 region has the DNA TGCGCCAGCAGCGGCGGGGCAACCACAGATACGCAGTATTTT.